This T cell receptor beta chain was recovered during a study of control samples from healthy donors and cancer patients. Profiling relied on immunoSEQ multiplex PCR, and the TCRdb table lists in-frame clones only, not all of them. The repertoire includes about 98,000 clones, roughly 83% of them detected once, and roughly a tenth sits in the top ten. The origin of this receptor is a woman between 25 and 40 years old in good health. What was sequenced was blood.

CDR3 sequence: CASSVLAWASTDTQYF. In nucleotides, the CDR3 is TGTGCCAGCAGCGTACTAGCCTGGGCTAGCACAGATACGCAGTATTTT. The V call is TRBV11-2, the J call TRBJ2-3; a weak D match, TRBD2 (6 bases). Trimming left V 5 bases short and J 0 bases short, with 15 bases between. The CDR3 contains 16 residues. Per the germline V gene, CDR1 is SGHAT and CDR2 is FQNNGV.